The next 6 T cell receptor beta chains were all read from a single sample in a study of T cell responses to AZD1222 COVID-19 vaccine. TCRdb's copy holds only in-frame clones and misses some; the assay was immunoSEQ multiplex PCR. The sample includes just under 150,000 clones, approximately 90% seen only once; the top ten take under 2%. Here the sequenced sample was peripheral blood, taken 28 days after the second AZD1222 dose. The receptor set was obtained from an adult who received the AZD1222 COVID-19 vaccine.

The chain recombines TRBV2 with TRBJ1-6, with D tentatively TRBD1 (5 bases). CDR1 is SNHLY, CDR2 FYNNEI, per germline. Trimming removed 2 bases at V and 6 bases at J, with 14 bases between. The CDR3 is made up of 16 amino acids. CDR3 sequence: CASSESPGTINSPLHF. The CDR3 region has the DNA TGTGCCAGCAGTGAATCCCCCGGGACTATTAATTCACCCCTCCACTTT.

This sequence joins TRBV14 and TRBJ2-5; D ambiguous. The germline V gene encodes CDR1 SGHDN and CDR2 FVKESK. Trimming cost V 1 base and J 9 bases, with 9 bases left between them. The CDR3 contains 12 residues. CDR3 sequence: CASSQGDIAQYF. The CDR3 DNA is TGTGCCAGCAGCCAAGGGGATATTGCCCAGTACTTC. Full variable domain (remainder filled in from reference TRBV14 and TRBJ2-5): EAGVTQFPSHSVIEKGQTVTLRCDPISGHDNLYWYRRVMGKEIKFLLHFVKESKQDESGMPNNRFLAERTGGTYSTLKVQPAELEDSGVYFCASSQGDIAQYFGPGTRLLVL.

The CDR3 loop is CASSLTEYNEQFF. CDR3 coding DNA: TGTGCCAGCAGCTTGACGGAGTACAATGAGCAGTTCTTC. V usage is TRBV5-4 and J usage is TRBJ2-1; D call uncertain. Germline lookup yields CDR1 SGHNT and CDR2 YYREEE (reference sequence). Between the trimmed V and J ends, which lost 1 base and 4 bases, there was a span of 6 bases. The CDR3 runs to 13 residues.

The J gene is TRBJ1-1, the V gene TRBV6-2 or TRBV6-3; TRBD1 agrees at 8 bases. From germline, CDR1 is MNHEY and CDR2 SVGEGT. This CDR3 contains 17 residues. Losses at the gene ends were 0 bases for V and 5 bases for J; bases not matched to a gene: 11. The CDR3 protein is CASSYSLDRVARTEAFF. The CDR3 coding sequence is TGTGCCAGCAGTTACTCGCTGGACAGGGTTGCTCGGACTGAAGCTTTCTTT.

The chain couples TRBV5-6 to TRBJ1-6; 9 bases line up with TRBD1. J was trimmed by 2 bases and V by 4 bases; bases with no gene match: 7. Germline CDR1 is SGHDT and CDR2 is YYEEEE. There are 17 residues in the CDR3. The CDR3 reads CASSLDRGGPYNSPLHF. The DNA for the CDR3 is TGTGCCAGCAGCCTCGACAGGGGGGGGCCCTATAATTCACCCCTCCACTTT.

This clone has a handful of counts. This chain links TRBV19 with TRBJ1-4, with 7 bases aligning to TRBD1. Germline CDR1 and CDR2: LNHDA and SQIVND (reference sequence). The CDR3 covers 13 residues. With 8 bases clipped from V and 4 bases from J, the junction kept 4 bases outside the gene matches. Here the CDR3 DNA reads TGTGCCAGTGCGGGACAGAATAATGAAAAACTGTTTTTT. This translates into CASAGQNNEKLFF. Drawing the rest from reference TRBV19 and TRBJ1-4, the complete variable domain is DGGITQSPKYLFRKEGQNVTLSCEQNLNHDAMYWYRQDPGQGLRLIYYSQIVNDFQKGDIAEGYSVSREKKESFPLTVTSAQKNPTAFYLCASAGQNNEKLFFGSGTQLSVL.